The rows below give T cell receptor beta chains drawn from one sample of a study of post-analysis software for immune sequencing data. MiXCR, run by TCRdb on the PCR reads, gives a single entry per CDR3 protein. The data hold about 430,000 distinct CDR3 sequences, with roughly 38% observed a single time. Sequenced material: blood. Source of these receptors: a girl aged 2 to 9 with multiple sclerosis. Each CDR3 is given with its conserved first and last residue. D genes are given only for firm matches. Size is omitted from some rows. Given values are once, few, many or a class for expanded clones.

v_gene	abundance	d_gene	j_gene	CDR3aa	CDR3nt
TRBV27	.	.	TRBJ1-5	CASSPGRQPQHF	TGTGCCAGCAGTCCCGGACGCCAGCCCCAGCATTTT
TRBV3-1	.	.	TRBJ1-2	CASSLQRGGYTF	TGTGCCAGCAGCCTCCAGAGGGGTGGCTACACCTTC
TRBV29-1	few	TRBD2	TRBJ2-1	CSVFRVRKAGDKGLYNEQFF	TGCAGCGTTTTCCGTGTAAGAAAAGCGGGAGACAAAGGACTCTACAATGAGCAGTTCTTC
TRBV13	few	TRBD2	TRBJ2-1	CASSLEWGGSEDEQFF	TGTGCCAGCAGCTTAGAGTGGGGCGGGAGCGAGGATGAGCAGTTCTTC
TRBV20-1	few	.	TRBJ2-1	CSTGTYTYNEQFF	TGCAGTACCGGGACATACACCTACAATGAGCAGTTCTTC
TRBV10-3	.	.	TRBJ2-7	CAISESWGPGNEQYF	TGTGCCATCAGTGAGTCGTGGGGTCCTGGGAACGAGCAGTACTTC
TRBV6-2/TRBV6-3	few	TRBD1	TRBJ2-7	CASSYSTGFYEQYF	TGTGCCAGCAGTTACTCGACAGGGTTCTACGAGCAGTACTTC
TRBV20-1	.	.	TRBJ2-7	CSAMPDYEQYF	TGCAGTGCTATGCCGGATTACGAGCAGTACTTC
TRBV5-5	few	.	TRBJ1-1	CAGSLLRRTEAFF	TGTGCCGGCAGCCTTCTTAGGAGGACTGAAGCTTTCTTT
TRBV7-3	.	TRBD1	TRBJ1-2	CASSLTSSGTGFGYTF	TGTGCCAGCAGCTTAACATCATCTGGGACAGGGTTTGGCTACACCTTC
TRBV6-1	few	TRBD1	TRBJ2-4	CASSEFGTGIDIQYF	TGTGCCAGCAGTGAATTCGGGACAGGTATCGACATTCAGTACTTC
TRBV29-1	.	.	TRBJ2-2	CSVSPGTYTGELFF	TGCAGCGTTTCCCCCGGGACATACACCGGGGAGCTGTTTTTT
TRBV7-9	.	.	TRBJ1-2	CASRRHLSNYGYTF	TGTGCCAGCAGAAGACACCTCTCTAACTATGGCTACACCTTC
TRBV20-1	.	.	TRBJ2-7	CSARTFLGGHYEQYF	TGCAGTGCTAGGACTTTCCTAGGGGGGCACTACGAGCAGTACTTC
TRBV7-2	few	.	TRBJ2-7	CASSFDRNEQYF	TGTGCCAGCAGCTTTGACAGGAACGAGCAGTACTTC
TRBV27	.	.	TRBJ1-6	CASSFTWGGISSPLHF	TGTGCCAGCAGTTTTACCTGGGGGGGTATTAGCTCACCCCTCCACTTT
TRBV6-5	.	.	TRBJ1-2	CASSYGDTRRDYGYTF	TGTGCCAGCAGTTACGGGGACACCCGGCGGGACTATGGCTACACCTTC
TRBV29-1	.	.	TRBJ2-3	CSVEDGTRNTDTQYF	TGCAGCGTTGAAGACGGGACGAGGAACACAGATACGCAGTATTTT
TRBV28	.	.	TRBJ2-7	CASSLLPTGGSEQYF	TGTGCCAGCAGTTTATTACCGACAGGCGGTAGCGAGCAGTACTTC
TRBV12-3/TRBV12-4	.	.	TRBJ1-5	CASTPLAVDNQPQHF	TGTGCCAGCACCCCGCTGGCAGTTGACAATCAGCCCCAGCATTTT
TRBV7-8	.	.	TRBJ2-3	CASSLGSGRTDTQYF	TGTGCCAGCAGCTTAGGGTCAGGGAGGACAGATACGCAGTATTTT
TRBV4-3	few	.	TRBJ1-1	CASSQVSEAEAFF	TGCGCCAGCAGCCAAGTGTCGGAGGCTGAAGCTTTCTTT
TRBV24-1	.	TRBD2	TRBJ2-1	CATSDTSGLEPSAFYNEQFF	TGTGCCACCAGTGACACTAGCGGGTTAGAACCCAGTGCCTTCTACAATGAGCAGTTCTTC
TRBV28	.	.	TRBJ1-2	CASNNWIYGYTF	TGTGCCAGCAACAACTGGATCTATGGCTACACCTTC
TRBV5-1	.	.	TRBJ2-7	CASSFMVESSYEQYF	TGCGCCAGCAGCTTTATGGTGGAAAGCTCCTACGAGCAGTACTTC
TRBV20-1	.	.	TRBJ2-1	CSARGALGIRFF	TGCAGTGCTAGAGGCGCCCTAGGAATTCGGTTCTTC
TRBV29-1	many	.	TRBJ2-1	CSVDRVNEQFF	TGCAGCGTTGACAGGGTCAATGAGCAGTTCTTC
TRBV28	.	TRBD1	TRBJ1-5	CASRETGGGNKPQHF	TGTGCCAGCAGGGAGACAGGGGGCGGGAATAAGCCCCAGCATTTT
TRBV12-5	.	TRBD2	TRBJ2-1	CASGYGTSGNEQFF	TGTGCTAGTGGTTACGGGACTAGCGGTAATGAGCAGTTCTTC
TRBV4-3	.	TRBD2	TRBJ2-5	CASSPDLAGGSETQYF	TGCGCCAGCAGCCCCGACCTAGCGGGAGGCTCAGAGACCCAGTACTTC
TRBV20-1	few	TRBD1	TRBJ2-7	CSAPNFEGAIPYEQYF	TGCAGTGCTCCCAATTTTGAGGGGGCAATCCCCTACGAGCAGTACTTC
TRBV7-9	few	TRBD1	TRBJ2-7	CASSLAGQGPYF	TGTGCCAGCAGCCTGGCGGGACAGGGTCCGTACTTC
TRBV2	.	TRBD2	TRBJ2-1	CASSVRGVSYNEQFF	TGTGCCAGCAGTGTGCGGGGGGTCTCCTACAATGAGCAGTTCTTC
TRBV29-1	.	.	TRBJ2-1	CSVEVGGKGNEQFF	TGCAGCGTTGAAGTAGGCGGGAAGGGGAATGAGCAGTTCTTC
TRBV2	.	.	TRBJ1-4	CASSEEVAYEKLFF	TGTGCCAGCAGTGAAGAGGTTGCTTATGAAAAACTGTTTTTT
TRBV7-8	.	TRBD1	TRBJ2-7	CASSIRGQLYEQYF	TGTGCCAGCAGCATAAGGGGACAGTTATACGAGCAGTACTTC
TRBV20-1	few	TRBD1	TRBJ1-5	CSARTGTGTQPQHF	TGCAGTGCTAGGACCGGGACAGGGACTCAGCCCCAGCATTTT
TRBV28	.	TRBD1	TRBJ2-5	CASSFRPGGVETQYF	TGTGCCAGCAGTTTTCGGCCAGGGGGAGTAGAGACCCAGTACTTC
TRBV7-6	.	.	TRBJ2-1	CASSLALANEQFF	TGTGCCAGCAGCTTAGCGCTGGCCAATGAGCAGTTCTTC
TRBV27	once	TRBD1	TRBJ1-2	CASSHQGGPNYGYTF	TGTGCCAGCAGCCACCAGGGGGGCCCTAACTATGGCTACACCTTC
TRBV7-2	.	TRBD2	TRBJ2-1	CASSLLGLADNEQFF	TGTGCCAGCAGCTTATTGGGACTAGCCGACAATGAGCAGTTCTTC
TRBV28	.	.	TRBJ1-6	CASSFYTSSDQRGSPLHF	TGTGCCAGCAGTTTCTACACCTCCTCAGATCAAAGGGGTTCACCCCTCCACTTT
TRBV15	few	.	TRBJ2-7	CATSRVGGYEQYF	TGTGCCACCAGCAGAGTGGGAGGTTACGAGCAGTACTTC